This TCR beta chain is from a study of blood T cell repertoires in COVID-19. The wider study: The United States, Italy and Spain were the sources of the acute and convalescent COVID-19 samples. T cells, B-cell-depleted T cells, or PBMCs supplied cDNA or gDNA.

In the authors' methods: Cell counts per sample came from amplifying reference gene primers. Assay: immunoSEQ multiplex PCR; the TCRdb copy retains only in-frame clones and omits some. Clone size and the V and J calls come from that table; the DNA yielded D and trimming. The data show roughly 25,000 clones, roughly 86% seen once. The sample consisted of peripheral blood. The TCR originated in a human donor with active COVID-19. The donor label of this sample is uncertain.

CDR3 nucleotides: TGTGCCAGCAGGGAAACCCGGTGGGACAGCCTGAGGCCCCAGCATTTT. This encodes CASRETRWDSLRPQHF. The rearrangement joins TRBV28 to TRBJ1-5, with 7 nucleotides matching TRBD1. Germline trimming cut 6 bases from V and 9 bases from J; bases unmatched to any gene: 17. CDR3 length: 16 amino acids. Per the germline V gene, CDR1 is MDHEN and CDR2 is SYDVKM.